The TCR beta chain under discussion was sequenced for a study of blood T cell repertoires in COVID-19. Study at large: The United States, Italy and Spain provided the acute and convalescent COVID-19 samples. In each case, the material was cDNA or gDNA derived from T cells, B-cell-depleted T cells, or PBMCs.

Clones were read by immunoSEQ multiplex PCR, and TCRdb kept only the in-frame ones, dropping some. The table shows about 250,000 clones, with about 88% occurring only once. This CDR3 spans 13 amino acids. V was trimmed by 6 bases and J by 4 bases, leaving 12 bases between them. Categorization into cohorts depended on clinical history that participants reported. Among Cohort 3 donors, those recovered had two negative PCRs, clearance, or symptom resolution. Material for sequencing was PBMCs or T cells enriched from blood (not recorded which). The J gene is TRBJ1-1, the V gene TRBV12-3 or TRBV12-4, with D possibly being TRBD1 (6 bases). The receptor was isolated from a woman aged 45-65 years who had recovered from COVID-19. This chain's CDR3 is CASSQQGATEAFF. The CDR3 nucleotides read TGTGCCAGCAGCCAACAGGGCGCCACTGAAGCTTTCTTT.